These 11 T cell receptor beta chains share one sample of origin, sequenced in a study of cytomegalovirus exposure and HLA in healthy donors (dated by TCRdb to about 2017). To prepare the library, the immunoSEQ multiplex PCR assay was applied. For the multiplex PCR, a mixture combining 60 forward primers for TCR Vbeta segments and 13 reverse primers for TCR Jbeta segments was used. The table was pulled from immuneACCESS by TCRdb, which kept in-frame rearrangements only. Such tables lose some clones; where checked, under half of the loss comes from unresolved V genes, and the rest has no known cause. Present in this sample are about 140,000 clones, approximately 80% of which were seen just once. In total, the top ten clones hold 8.8% of the sample. Sequencing was performed on PBMCs. Receptors originate from a woman aged 45 to 65 in good health and CMV-seropositive.

This chain connects TRBV19 to TRBJ1-1, with 7 positions matching TRBD1. J lost 7 bases, V lost 7 bases, and 21 bases had no gene match. This CDR3 spans 17 amino acids. Germline V gene lookup returns CDR1 LNHDA and CDR2 SQIVND (reference sequence). CDR3 in amino acids: CASKALMLGRGESEAFF. CDR3 bases: TGTGCCAGTAAGGCCCTCATGTTAGGCAGGGGGGAGAGTGAAGCTTTCTTT.

J is TRBJ1-1 and V is TRBV4-2; D unresolved. V lost 0 bases, J lost 3 bases, and 8 bases lay in between. The V gene's germline CDR1 is LGHNA and CDR2 YNFKEQ. The CDR3 totals 14 residues. CDR3 amino acids: CASSQDPPDTEAFF. CDR3 sequence (DNA): TGTGCCAGCAGCCAAGATCCCCCGGACACTGAAGCTTTCTTT.

V usage is TRBV7-3 and J usage is TRBJ2-3; D possibly corresponds to TRBD1 (6 bases). This CDR3 has 16 residues. Trimming pared 5 bases from V and 0 bases from J, leaving 15 bases between. Germline CDR1 reads SGHTA; CDR2 reads FQGTGA. This chain's CDR3 is CASSAVGRGSTDTQYF. Here the CDR3 DNA reads TGTGCCAGCAGCGCAGTGGGCAGGGGAAGCACAGATACGCAGTATTTT.

This chain joins TRBV30 and TRBJ2-5; D is perhaps TRBD2 (6 bases). The CDR3 totals 13 residues. With 5 bases removed from V and 4 bases from J, the gap between germline ends came to 14 bases. Germline-derived CDR1 and CDR2 are GTSNPN and SVGIG (reference sequence). CDR3 sequence: CAWAGLLAETQYF. In nucleotides, the CDR3 is TGTGCCTGGGCGGGACTTCTGGCAGAGACCCAGTACTTC.

J is TRBJ1-1 and V is TRBV12-1; the DNA was not used to check the table's D call, TRBD1. TRBV12-1 is tagged as a pseudogene. This CDR3 has 17 residues. This chain's CDR3 is CASSSRQDTKMNTEAFF. The DNA for the CDR3 is TGTGCCAGCAGCTCACGACAGGACACCAAGATGAACACTGAAGCTTTCTTT.

This clone has just a few counts. The chain has TRBV4-3 and TRBJ2-1; the D gene is possibly TRBD2 (5 bases). The CDR3 loop spans 16 amino acids. V was cut by 0 bases and J by 6 bases, with 15 bases left in between. Germline CDR1 LGHNA, CDR2 YSLEER. CDR3 bases: TGCGCCAGCAGCCAAGATCCGGTACTAGAATCCAATGAGCAGTTCTTC. This encodes CASSQDPVLESNEQFF.

This chain joins TRBV5-4 and TRBJ2-3; 13 nucleotides line up with TRBD2. The CDR3 sequence is 15 residues long. Germline V gene lookup returns CDR1 SGHNT and CDR2 YYREEE (reference sequence). V dropped 4 bases and J dropped 8; count of bases not matched to a gene: 7. The CDR3 sequence is CASSLLAGGPGTQYF. The CDR3 DNA sequence: TGTGCCAGCAGCCTACTAGCGGGGGGGCCGGGTACGCAGTATTTT.

This clone was seen only once. V is TRBV28 and J is TRBJ1-3; the match to TRBD1 covers 7 bases. J was trimmed by 0 bases and V by 5 bases; bases with no gene match: 7. Germline assignment: CDR1 MDHEN and CDR2 SYDVKM. The CDR3 length is 16 residues. The CDR3 region has the DNA TGTGCCAGCAGTGTCAACAGGGGCCTCTCTGGAAACACCATATATTTT. Translation: CASSVNRGLSGNTIYF.

This sequence joins TRBV5-6 and TRBJ2-7, with 7 positions matching TRBD2. CDR1 and CDR2 from the germline V gene are SGHDT and YYEEEE. Germline trimming cut 4 bases from V and 3 bases from J; bases unmatched to any gene: 10. The CDR3 extends over 15 amino acids. Here the CDR3 reads CASSLPRSGDYEQYF. CDR3 nucleotide sequence: TGTGCCAGCAGCCTGCCAAGGAGCGGGGACTACGAGCAGTACTTC.

The rearrangement uses TRBV27 and TRBJ1-1, with D perhaps TRBD1 (5 bases). This CDR3 contains 14 residues. Trimming shortened V by 5 bases and J by 4 bases, and 14 bases separated the two germline ends. CDR1 MNHEY and CDR2 SMNVEV come from the germline V gene (reference sequence). The CDR3 region has the DNA TGTGCCAGCAGTCCCTTGGGGGGGTTCACTGAAGCTTTCTTT. It translates to CASSPLGGFTEAFF.

CDR3 amino acids: CASSQEFLTDTQYF. In DNA, the CDR3 is TGCGCCAGCAGCCAAGAATTCCTCACAGATACGCAGTATTTT. The genes are TRBV4-3 and TRBJ2-3; D ambiguous. Germline CDR1 LGHNA, CDR2 YSLEER. V lost 0 bases and J 2 bases, leaving 6 bases between the germline ends. The CDR3 is 14 amino acids.